The rows below give T cell receptor beta chains drawn from one sample of a study of shared clonotypes between healthy human individuals. Here immunoSEQ multiplex PCR was the method, and the copy in TCRdb shows in-frame clones only, minus some. The sample gives roughly 1,800,000 clones, around 96% of which show up once; roughly 1.2% is in the top ten. Sequenced material: naive CD8+ T cells sorted from blood. Receptors originate from a man between 18 and 35 years old in good health. Each CDR3 is given with its conserved first and last residue. D genes are given only for firm matches. Expanded clones are given a class, and other clones once, few, many or no size at all.

v_gene	d_gene	j_gene	abundance	CDR3aa	CDR3nt
TRBV5-4	NA	TRBJ2-7	once	CASSLGLLAYEQYF	TGTGCCAGCAGCTTGGGTCTTTTAGCCTACGAGCAGTACTTC
TRBV5-6	TRBD1	TRBJ1-4	once	CASSLAVTGNEKLFF	TGTGCCAGCAGCTTGGCCGTGACAGGGAACGAAAAACTGTTTTTT
TRBV5-4	NA	TRBJ1-2	NA	CASSPGYTF	TGTGCCAGCAGCCCAGGCTACACCTTC
TRBV7-2	NA	TRBJ2-4	NA	CASSLGYGAKNIQYF	TGTGCCAGCAGCTTAGGGTACGGGGCCAAAAACATTCAGTACTTC
TRBV11-2	TRBD2	TRBJ2-5	NA	CASSSWTSGRETQYF	TGTGCCAGCAGCTCTTGGACTAGCGGGAGAGAGACCCAGTACTTC
TRBV29-1	NA	TRBJ2-3	NA	CSVEAMTANTQYF	TGCAGCGTTGAAGCGATGACAGCAAATACGCAGTATTTT
TRBV5-1	TRBD1	TRBJ1-2	NA	CASSGGTERGYTF	TGCGCCAGCAGCGGCGGGACAGAAAGAGGCTACACCTTC
TRBV7-9	TRBD1	TRBJ2-7	NA	CASSPTGAARYEQYF	TGTGCCAGCAGCCCCACAGGGGCCGCCCGATACGAGCAGTACTTC
TRBV27	NA	TRBJ1-1	NA	CASSRALGPPNTEAFF	TGTGCCAGCAGCCGGGCCCTCGGCCCCCCGAACACTGAAGCTTTCTTT
TRBV5-6	TRBD2	TRBJ2-7	NA	CASSLESSGTDEQYF	TGTGCCAGCAGCTTGGAGTCTAGCGGGACGGACGAGCAGTACTTC
TRBV5-1	TRBD1	TRBJ2-1	NA	CASRDGTGFDNEQFF	TGCGCCAGCAGGGATGGGACAGGGTTCGACAATGAGCAGTTCTTC
TRBV6-1	TRBD1	TRBJ1-5	NA	CASGPGQFNQPQHF	TGTGCCAGCGGACCGGGACAGTTCAATCAGCCCCAGCATTTT
TRBV30	TRBD1	TRBJ1-2	NA	CAWTPTGVVSYGYTF	TGTGCCTGGACCCCGACAGGGGTTGTTAGCTATGGCTACACCTTC
TRBV7-2	TRBD1	TRBJ1-2	NA	CASSPHRGDSYGYTF	TGTGCCAGCAGCCCCCACAGGGGGGATTCCTATGGCTACACCTTC
TRBV11-2	TRBD1	TRBJ1-2	NA	CASSLAPGGDYGYTF	TGTGCCAGCAGCTTAGCCCCAGGGGGGGACTATGGCTACACCTTC
TRBV4-1	NA	TRBJ1-5	NA	CASSPIGESQPQHF	TGCGCCAGCAGCCCGATAGGGGAAAGTCAGCCCCAGCATTTT
TRBV5-6	NA	TRBJ1-1	NA	CASSLGELTEAFF	TGTGCCAGCAGCTTGGGGGAACTCACTGAAGCTTTCTTT
TRBV13	NA	TRBJ1-1	NA	CASSLGPRLNTEAFF	TGTGCCAGCAGCTTAGGACCGCGATTGAACACTGAAGCTTTCTTT
TRBV28	NA	TRBJ1-5	once	CASRWAASNQPQHF	TGTGCCAGCAGGTGGGCAGCGAGCAATCAGCCCCAGCATTTT
TRBV5-6	NA	TRBJ2-1	NA	CASSLGGSWDEQFF	TGTGCCAGCAGCTTGGGAGGGAGCTGGGATGAGCAGTTCTTC
TRBV7-8	NA	TRBJ2-7	NA	CASSLQPVGYEQYF	TGTGCCAGCAGCTTACAACCAGTTGGCTACGAGCAGTACTTC
TRBV6-6	NA	TRBJ1-5	NA	CASSLAGSNQPQHF	TGTGCCAGCAGTTTGGCGGGTAGCAATCAGCCCCAGCATTTT
TRBV2	TRBD2	TRBJ2-5	NA	CASRLASGGLGEETQYF	TGTGCCAGCAGGTTGGCTAGCGGGGGGCTAGGGGAAGAGACCCAGTACTTC
TRBV18	TRBD2	TRBJ2-5	once	CASSPPGLAGVQETQYF	TGTGCCAGCTCACCTCCGGGACTAGCGGGAGTTCAAGAGACCCAGTACTTC
TRBV11-2	NA	TRBJ2-5	NA	CASSLVGATETQYF	TGTGCCAGCAGCTTAGTGGGGGCTACGGAGACCCAGTACTTC
TRBV7-2	NA	TRBJ2-1	NA	CASSFMSSYNEQFF	TGTGCCAGCAGCTTTATGAGCTCCTACAATGAGCAGTTCTTC
TRBV6-5	NA	TRBJ1-1	NA	CASSYSTWNTEAFF	TGTGCCAGCAGTTACTCGACCTGGAACACTGAAGCTTTCTTT
TRBV5-1	NA	TRBJ2-1	once	CASSLKEGHMNEQFF	TGCGCCAGCAGCTTGAAGGAGGGCCATATGAATGAGCAGTTCTTC
TRBV6-1	NA	TRBJ2-7	NA	CASSDGLSYEQYF	TGTGCCAGCAGTGACGGGCTGTCCTACGAGCAGTACTTC
TRBV4-1	NA	TRBJ2-5	once	CASSQVTGERETQYF	TGCGCCAGCAGCCAAGTTACGGGAGAGAGAGAGACCCAGTACTTC
TRBV29-1	TRBD2	TRBJ2-3	NA	CSATLAGGPMPDTQYF	TGCAGCGCCACACTAGCGGGGGGGCCGATGCCAGATACGCAGTATTTT
TRBV30	NA	TRBJ2-7	few	CAWSADSYEQYF	TGTGCCTGGAGTGCCGACAGCTACGAGCAGTACTTC
TRBV7-6	NA	TRBJ2-1	once	CASSLASSAYNEQFF	TGTGCCAGCAGCTTAGCGTCTAGCGCATACAATGAGCAGTTCTTC